This is a list of T cell receptor beta chains from one sample in a study of cytotoxic CD8 clonotypes in ibrutinib-treated CLL. TCRdb keeps only in-frame clones here, not all; method: immunoSEQ multiplex PCR. Among under 150,000 clones listed, approximately 89% were seen once. Sequencing was performed on PBMCs, taken after 12 months of ibrutinib treatment. Receptors originate from a human donor with chronic lymphocytic leukemia. The CDR3 runs from the conserved cysteine through the conserved F or W. Each record gives: D gene, J gene, clone size, V gene, CDR3 DNA, CDR3 protein. A D gene is named only where the DNA matches it firmly. Clone size is given for some rows only: seen once, a few or many times, or a class if the clone is expanded.

D: -; J: TRBJ2-7; size: -; V: TRBV7-2; DNA: TGTGCCAGCAGCCCATTGTTAGAGGTCGAGCAGTACTTC; CDR3: CASSPLLEVEQYF
D: TRBD1; J: TRBJ1-5; size: -; V: TRBV27; DNA: TGTGCCAGCAGTTTAACAGGGGGCAATCAGCCCCAGCATTTT; CDR3: CASSLTGGNQPQHF
D: TRBD1; J: TRBJ2-5; size: -; V: TRBV18; DNA: TGTGCCAGCTCACCACAGGGGGCTGAGGAGACCCAGTACTTC; CDR3: CASSPQGAEETQYF
D: -; J: TRBJ2-7; size: -; V: TRBV14; DNA: TGTGCCAGCAGCCAAGCCCATGGCGACGAGCAGTACTTC; CDR3: CASSQAHGDEQYF
D: -; J: TRBJ2-7; size: -; V: TRBV28; DNA: TGTGCCAGCAGTCAAGACAGCTACGAGCAGTACTTC; CDR3: CASSQDSYEQYF
D: -; J: TRBJ1-1; size: -; V: TRBV28; DNA: TGTGCCAGCAGTTTATCATGGCAGACCCTCGAAGCTTTCTTT; CDR3: CASSLSWQTLEAFF
D: -; J: TRBJ1-5; size: once; V: TRBV25-1; DNA: TGTGCCAGCAGTGACAGGGGCGATCAGCCCCAGCATTTT; CDR3: CASSDRGDQPQHF
D: -; J: TRBJ2-5; size: -; V: TRBV30; DNA: TGTGCCTGGAGTCCGGAAGGGGAGACCCAGTACTTC; CDR3: CAWSPEGETQYF
D: -; J: TRBJ2-7; size: -; V: TRBV5-1; DNA: TGCGCCAGCAGCTTGGATGGGACGCTTACCTACGAGCAGTACTTC; CDR3: CASSLDGTLTYEQYF
D: TRBD1; J: TRBJ1-5; size: once; V: TRBV19; DNA: TGTGCCGGTTCCAAAGACGACAGGGGTGGACAGCCCCAGCATTTT; CDR3: CAGSKDDRGGQPQHF
D: -; J: TRBJ1-4; size: -; V: TRBV7-8; DNA: TGTGCCAGCAGCTTAAATGCAGAGATTAATGAAAAACTGTTTTTT; CDR3: CASSLNAEINEKLFF
D: -; J: TRBJ2-5; size: -; V: TRBV7-2; DNA: TGTGCCAGCCGCTTTCAACCGGGCCCCCCTAAAGAGACCCAGTACTTC; CDR3: CASRFQPGPPKETQYF
D: -; J: TRBJ1-5; size: -; V: TRBV6-1; DNA: TGTGCCAGCAGTGAAGGTCTGGGGGTGAGACAGCCCCAGCATTTT; CDR3: CASSEGLGVRQPQHF
D: -; J: TRBJ2-7; size: once; V: TRBV7-3; DNA: TGTGCCAGCAGCTTGCTGGGGAGCTCCTACGAGCAGTACTTC; CDR3: CASSLLGSSYEQYF
D: TRBD1; J: TRBJ1-3; size: -; V: TRBV5-4; DNA: TGTGCCAGCAGCTTGGGGGGACAGGGACTAGGAAACACCATATATTTT; CDR3: CASSLGGQGLGNTIYF
D: TRBD1; J: TRBJ1-5; size: -; V: TRBV28; DNA: TGTGCCAGCAGTGCCTGGACAGGCGGGGGGCCCCAGCATTTT; CDR3: CASSAWTGGGPQHF
D: -; J: TRBJ1-3; size: -; V: TRBV7-9; DNA: TGTGCCAGCAGCTTAAATTTCCCGGGACTTGGAAACACCATATATTTT; CDR3: CASSLNFPGLGNTIYF
D: -; J: TRBJ2-3; size: -; V: TRBV5-8; DNA: TGTGCCAGCAGCTTGTATCAGGGGATGACAGATACGCAGTATTTT; CDR3: CASSLYQGMTDTQYF
D: TRBD2; J: TRBJ2-2; size: -; V: TRBV7-2; DNA: TGTGCCAGCCTACCGGGGGGGCAGTCCGGGGAGCTGTTTTTT; CDR3: CASLPGGQSGELFF
D: -; J: TRBJ1-1; size: -; V: TRBV11-2; DNA: TGTGCCAGCAGCCCCTTTGGTACTGAAGCTTTCTTT; CDR3: CASSPFGTEAFF
D: -; J: TRBJ1-1; size: -; V: TRBV7-2; DNA: TGTGCCAGCAGCTTAGTTCCAGGCGACACTGAAGCTTTCTTT; CDR3: CASSLVPGDTEAFF
D: -; J: TRBJ1-1; size: -; V: TRBV25-1; DNA: TGTGCCAGCAGTGAAGTCATCTTCACGGGGACTCCAGGTGAAGCTTTCTTT; CDR3: CASSEVIFTGTPGEAFF
D: -; J: TRBJ1-5; size: -; V: TRBV12-1; DNA: TGTGCCAGCAGCTTCGGGACAGGGGGATTTCAGCCCCAGCATTTT; CDR3: CASSFGTGGFQPQHF
D: TRBD2; J: TRBJ2-7; size: -; V: TRBV2; DNA: TGTGCCAGCAAAAGGACTAGCGGGAACTACGAGCAGTACTTC; CDR3: CASKRTSGNYEQYF
D: TRBD2; J: TRBJ2-3; size: -; V: TRBV7-6; DNA: TGTGCCAGCAAATTAGCGGGAGGGCCAATCACAGATACGCAGTATTTT; CDR3: CASKLAGGPITDTQYF
D: TRBD2; J: TRBJ2-4; size: -; V: TRBV4-3; DNA: TGCGCCAGCAGCCAAGATCTTGGCGGGAGTGCCAAAAACATTCAGTACTTC; CDR3: CASSQDLGGSAKNIQYF
D: TRBD2; J: TRBJ2-1; size: -; V: TRBV19; DNA: TGTGCCACCGGGACTAGCGGTTTCCGTGAGCAGTTCTTC; CDR3: CATGTSGFREQFF
D: TRBD1; J: TRBJ1-1; size: once; V: TRBV9; DNA: TGTGCCAGCAGCCCACGACAGGGGCGATCTGTTGAAGCTTTCTTT; CDR3: CASSPRQGRSVEAFF
D: -; J: TRBJ2-5; size: once; V: TRBV19; DNA: TGTGCCAGTAGTATGGGGCAGGGTGAAGAGACCCAGTACTTC; CDR3: CASSMGQGEETQYF
D: TRBD2; J: TRBJ2-1; size: -; V: TRBV7-6; DNA: TGTGCCAGCAGCGCACGATCGGGGGGTGAGCAGTTCTTC; CDR3: CASSARSGGEQFF
D: TRBD1; J: TRBJ1-4; size: -; V: TRBV4-1; DNA: TGCGCCAGCAGCCCCTGGGACAGTTATGAAAAACTGTTTTTT; CDR3: CASSPWDSYEKLFF
D: -; J: TRBJ2-1; size: -; V: TRBV29-1; DNA: TGCAGCTGTGGACTTGGTTTTGTGGAGTACAAGTTCTTC; CDR3: CSCGLGFVEYKFF
D: -; J: TRBJ1-5; size: -; V: TRBV19; DNA: TGTGCCAGTAGTAAGGATCTGGGCCAGCCCCAGCATTTT; CDR3: CASSKDLGQPQHF
D: -; J: TRBJ2-7; size: -; V: TRBV19; DNA: TGTGCCAGTAGTATGGCCGCGGTTTTTAGCGCCGATGCCTACGAGCAGTACTTC; CDR3: CASSMAAVFSADAYEQYF
D: -; J: TRBJ2-1; size: -; V: TRBV29-1; DNA: TGCAGCGCGGTATTAACAAACTACAATGAGCAGTTCTTC; CDR3: CSAVLTNYNEQFF
D: TRBD2; J: TRBJ2-7; size: few; V: TRBV7-2; DNA: TGTGCCAGCAGCTACGGGGGGACTTCATCCCACGAGCAGTACTTC; CDR3: CASSYGGTSSHEQYF
D: -; J: TRBJ1-2; size: few; V: TRBV2; DNA: TGTGCCAGCAGTCAGGACGGAGGTGTTAGCTACACCTTC; CDR3: CASSQDGGVSYTF